The entry that follows covers one T cell receptor (beta chain) sequence. Its antigen is not identified. These data belong to a study of shared clonotypes between healthy human individuals. Study-level findings and limits: Depth of sequencing was expected to influence donor clonotype sharing.

CDR3 size: 20 residues. V shed 6 bases and J 4 bases; nucleotides not matched to a gene: 19. CDR1 and CDR2 from the germline V gene are MDHEN and SYDVKM. Unsorted PBMC samples were amplified in replicate PCRs containing approximately 300 ng DNA, 25,000 to 35,000 T cell genomes. The table came from immunoSEQ multiplex PCR; TCRdb's copy has only in-frame clones and leaves some out. The data show more than 400,000 clones, around 73% seen once. The rearrangement links TRBV28 to TRBJ2-1; 12 positions match TRBD2. The clonotype originates from a woman aged 40-49 years in good health. Some clones in this sample may be carry-over from other donors' samples. Sample: PBMCs. CDR3 region: CASSQLWTSGISTGYNEQFF. For the CDR3, the DNA is TGTGCCAGCAGCCAACTGTGGACTAGCGGGATATCTACGGGATACAATGAGCAGTTCTTC.